Listed here are 20 T cell receptor beta chains from one sample, sequenced in a study of response to subunit inactivated influenza vaccine. TCRdb called the RT-PCR reads again in MiXCR, with one record for every CDR3 protein. The table shows hundreds of thousands of distinct CDR3 sequences, with more than 11% occurring only once. The material was PBMCs from blood, obtained 14 to 15 days before vaccination. The receptors stem from a man over 45 who received an inactivated influenza vaccine.

As for this clonotype: Its ends do not fully match the called genes, so a read error is possible. This rearrangement joins TRBV20-1 to TRBJ2-1; 7 nucleotides agree with TRBD1. CDR3 size: 14 residues. The germline V gene encodes CDR1 DFQATT and CDR2 SNEGSKA (reference sequence). Here the CDR3 DNA reads TGCAGTGCCCCAGGGCAGGGGGAGAGGAATGAGCACTTCTTC. The encoded protein is CSAPGQGERNEHFF.

This clonotype has just a few counts. CDR3 in amino acids: CASSFGILGSTGTEAFF. For the CDR3, the DNA is TGTGCCAGCAGTTTCGGTATCCTCGGCTCTACCGGGACTGAAGCTTTCTTT. V usage is TRBV12-3 or TRBV12-4 and J usage is TRBJ1-1; D remains unclear. CDR3 size: 17 residues. V was trimmed by 3 bases and J by 5 bases, leaving 22 bases between them.

This clonotype was counted between two and nine times. The J gene is TRBJ2-5, the V gene TRBV6-1, with 8 bases fitting TRBD2. Trimming cost V 5 bases and J 5 bases; bases outside gene matches: 10. Germline values: CDR1 MNHNS, CDR2 SASEGT. The CDR3 is 15 residues long. The CDR3 region is CASSTGSGGRETQYF. CDR3 in DNA: TGTGCCAGCAGTACCGGGTCGGGAGGGAGGGAGACCCAGTACTTC.

Note on this clonotype: One end of the junction does not line up with germline, which may come from a read error. The genes are TRBV28 and TRBJ2-2; TRBD1 might be the D (6 bases). The germline V gene encodes CDR1 MDHEN and CDR2 SYDVKM. The CDR3 loop spans 15 amino acids. CDR3 residues: CGSSLPGAWTGELFF. The CDR3 DNA follows: TGTGGCAGCAGTTTACCAGGGGCGTGGACCGGGGAGCTGTTTTTT.

The J gene is TRBJ1-3, the V gene TRBV7-2; D is unclear. V lost 5 bases and J 0 bases, leaving 11 bases between the germline ends. The CDR3 contains 15 residues. Per the germline V gene, CDR1 is SGHTA and CDR2 is FQGNSA. The CDR3 nucleotides read TGTGCCAGCAGCCCCCGGATAAGCTCTGGAAACACCATATATTTT. Protein product: CASSPRISSGNTIYF.

This clonotype has a handful of counts. The rearrangement links TRBV10-3 to TRBJ1-2, with no clear D. The germline V gene has CDR1 ENHRY and CDR2 SYGVKD. There are 12 residues in the CDR3. V lost 8 bases to trimming and J lost 2 bases, with 9 bases between them. The CDR3 sequence: CAIATGNYGYTF. The CDR3 coding sequence is TGTGCCATCGCGACGGGAAACTATGGCTACACCTTC.

The chain has TRBV20-1 and TRBJ2-5; D might be TRBD1 or TRBD2, each matching 5 bases. Per the germline V gene, CDR1 is DFQATT and CDR2 is SNEGSKA (reference sequence). CDR3 length equals 15 residues. Between the trimmed V and J ends, which lost 1 base and 5 bases, there was a span of 17 bases. CDR3 sequence: CSARVGGSMGETQYF. As DNA, the CDR3 is TGCAGTGCTAGAGTTGGGGGTTCAATGGGCGAGACCCAGTACTTC.

Only a few counts were recorded for this clonotype. V is TRBV20-1 and J is TRBJ2-1; TRBD2 aligns across 9 bases. With V trimmed by 1 base and J by 4 bases, 2 bases remained unmatched. Germline V gives CDR1 DFQATT, CDR2 SNEGSKA (reference sequence). The CDR3 is made up of 14 amino acids. CDR3 loop: CSARGGGAYNEQFF. CDR3 sequence (DNA): TGCAGTGCTAGAGGCGGGGGGGCTTACAATGAGCAGTTCTTC.

In its sample, this clonotype was seen a few times. The rearrangement uses TRBV12-3 or TRBV12-4 and TRBJ1-2; a weak D match, TRBD1 (6 bases). The CDR3 sequence is 12 residues long. Between the trimmed V and J ends, which lost 2 bases and 6 bases, there was a span of 7 bases. This CDR3 reads CASSLQGHGYTF. The CDR3 nucleotides read TGTGCCAGCAGTTTACAGGGGCATGGCTACACCTTC.

This clonotype has a count of ten or more. This rearrangement joins TRBV5-6 to TRBJ1-1, with unresolved D. The CDR3 sequence is 14 residues long. Germline V gene sequence: CDR1 SGHDT, CDR2 YYEEEE. V lost 0 bases and J lost 0, with 6 bases in between. This CDR3 is CASSLDVMNTEAFF. The CDR3 bases are TGTGCCAGCAGCTTGGACGTGATGAACACTGAAGCTTTCTTT.

The chain uses TRBV12-3 or TRBV12-4 and TRBJ1-1; no definite D call. The CDR3 has 15 amino acids. V was pared by 1 base and J by 0 bases, with 9 bases between. The CDR3 region has the DNA TGTGCCAGCAGTTTAGGGCAGATCATGAACACTGAAGCTTTCTTT. It codes for CASSLGQIMNTEAFF.

The chain couples TRBV20-1 to TRBJ2-2; 9 positions agree with TRBD1. The length of the CDR3 is 15 residues. Trimming cost V 0 bases and J 8 bases; bases outside gene matches: 7. Germline-derived CDR1 and CDR2 are DFQATT and SNEGSKA (reference sequence). CDR3 amino acids: CSARDIQGARGELFF. Written as DNA, the CDR3 is TGCAGTGCTAGAGACATACAGGGGGCTAGGGGGGAGCTGTTTTTT.

This clonotype has more than one count but fewer than ten. The chain combines TRBV7-9 with TRBJ1-2; a possible D gene is TRBD1 (5 bases). This CDR3 has 15 residues. V was clipped by 5 bases and J by 4 bases, with 17 bases between them. CDR1 is SEHNR and CDR2 is FQNEAQ in the germline V gene (reference sequence). The CDR3 region has the DNA TGTGCCAGCAGCCACTCCAGGGCGTTAAGCTATGGCTACACCTTC. Its translation: CASSHSRALSYGYTF.

This chain joins TRBV11-2 and TRBJ1-4; D is undetermined. The CDR3 has 15 residues. V was cut by 5 bases and J by 7 bases, with 17 bases left in between. Germline-derived CDR1 and CDR2 are SGHAT and FQNNGV. The CDR3, as DNA: TGTGCCAGCAGCCGTACAATAGACGTGGGTGAAAAACTGTTTTTT. This sequence encodes CASSRTIDVGEKLFF.

This clonotype was seen repeatedly, ten times or more. This rearrangement joins TRBV30 to TRBJ2-2; tentatively, D is TRBD1 (5 bases). The CDR3 runs to 14 residues. Trimming removed 0 bases from V and 5 bases from J, with 10 bases in between. Germline-derived CDR1 and CDR2 are GTSNPN and SVGIG (reference sequence). As DNA, the CDR3 is TGTGCCTGGAGTGTCCAGGGTGGGACCGGGGAGCTGTTTTTT. It encodes CAWSVQGGTGELFF. Full variable domain (missing parts from reference TRBV30 and TRBJ2-2): SQTIHQWPATLVQPVGSPLSLECTVEGTSNPNLYWYRQAAGRGLQLLFYSVGIGQISSEVPQNLSASRPQDRQFILSSKKLLLSDSGFYLCAWSVQGGTGELFFGEGSRLTVL.

This chain joins TRBV6-5 and TRBJ2-7; 11 nucleotides line up with TRBD1. Trimming at V came to 5 bases and at J to 6 bases, leaving 9 bases not matched to a gene. This CDR3 is built from 15 residues. Germline loops: CDR1 MNHEY, CDR2 SVGAGI. CDR3: CASSNLGQGAAEQYF. CDR3 bases: TGTGCCAGCAGTAATCTCGGACAGGGGGCGGCCGAGCAGTACTTC.

In this sample, this clonotype turned up a few times. The DNA of the CDR3 is TGCAGTGCTAGAGATCGATTAACCTCAGGGGTCGAGCAGTACTTC. The encoded protein is CSARDRLTSGVEQYF. The V call is TRBV20-1, the J call TRBJ2-7, with a possible D match to TRBD1 (6 bases). Germline lookup yields CDR1 DFQATT and CDR2 SNEGSKA (reference sequence). V was cut by 0 bases and J by 6 bases, with 18 bases left in between. This CDR3 has 15 residues.

The chain couples TRBV28 to TRBJ2-5; the match to TRBD2 covers 9 bases. Germline V lookup: CDR1 MDHEN, CDR2 SYDVKM. The CDR3 runs to 14 residues. V was pared by 10 bases and J by 5 bases, with 11 bases of the junction left unmatched. The CDR3 is CAINRSGSRETQYF. CDR3 nucleotide sequence: TGTGCCATCAACCGTAGCGGGAGCCGGGAGACCCAGTACTTC.

This chain connects TRBV7-9 to TRBJ2-1; D uncertain. Germline V lookup: CDR1 SEHNR, CDR2 FQNEAQ (reference sequence). This CDR3 region has 15 residues. The V gene lost 5 bases and the J gene lost 0 bases, with 11 bases spanning the gap. The CDR3 region is CASSQGESSYNEQFF. In DNA, the CDR3 is TGTGCCAGCAGCCAAGGCGAGAGCTCCTACAATGAGCAGTTCTTC.

The chain links TRBV9 to TRBJ2-1, with 8 bases aligning to TRBD2. In germline, CDR1 is SGDLS, CDR2 YYNGEE. This CDR3 comprises 15 residues. The trim removed 4 bases at V and 8 bases at J, leaving 11 bases unmatched. CDR3 region: CASSLTGGIRDEQFF. The CDR3 DNA reads as TGTGCCAGCAGCTTGACGGGGGGGATTCGTGATGAGCAGTTCTTC.